These 18 T cell receptor beta chains came from one sample sequenced in a study of cytomegalovirus exposure and HLA in healthy donors. Assay used: immunoSEQ multiplex PCR; TCRdb lists only in-frame clones, some missing. This table holds 130,000 to 150,000 clones, about 90% found once. The source material was PBMCs. Receptor source: a woman aged 18-35 years in good health and CMV-seropositive.

This sequence joins TRBV9 and TRBJ2-3, with D possibly TRBD2 on 5 matching bases. The CDR3 length is 14 residues. The germline gives CDR1 SGDLS, CDR2 YYNGEE. The V end lost 0 bases, the J end lost 2 bases, and 7 bases lay between the germline ends. CDR3 amino acids: CASSVAGNTDTQYF. CDR3 bases: TGTGCCAGCAGCGTAGCGGGAAACACAGATACGCAGTATTTT.

The chain employs TRBV18 and TRBJ2-3; 8 bases match TRBD2. Germline lookup yields CDR1 KGHSH and CDR2 LQKENI. V was pared by 0 bases and J by 1 base, with 9 bases of the junction left unmatched. The CDR3 is 18 amino acids. The CDR3 reads CASSPPAAGEWGTDTQYF. CDR3 DNA sequence: TGTGCCAGCTCACCACCGGCAGCGGGAGAATGGGGCACAGATACGCAGTATTTT.

This chain connects TRBV19 to TRBJ1-5; TRBD1 agrees at 9 bases. V lost 6 bases to trimming and J lost 1 base; unmatched junction nucleotides: 4. Germline assignment: CDR1 LNHDA and CDR2 SQIVND (reference sequence). This CDR3 region has 15 residues. CDR3: CASRTGQGSNQPQHF. As DNA, the CDR3 is TGTGCCAGTAGAACCGGACAGGGGAGCAATCAGCCCCAGCATTTT.

The chain uses TRBV5-5 and TRBJ2-5, with 13 nucleotides matching TRBD2. CDR3 length equals 18 residues. The germline V gene has CDR1 SGHKS and CDR2 YYEKEE (reference sequence). The V gene end was trimmed by 3 bases and the J gene end by 4 bases; junction bases not matched to a gene: 12. The CDR3 loop reads CASSYPRTSGGFVETQYF. The CDR3 DNA reads as TGTGCCAGCAGCTATCCCCGGACTAGCGGGGGTTTTGTAGAGACCCAGTACTTC.

About this clone itself: The junction shows a germline mismatch at one end, possibly a read error. The V gene is TRBV19, the J gene TRBJ1-1; D call uncertain. CDR1 LNHDA and CDR2 SQIVND come from the germline V gene (reference sequence). The CDR3 contains 15 residues. In nucleotides, the CDR3 is TGTGCCAGTAGTGGTGGACTCTGGTCCAACACTGTAGCTTTCTTT. Translation gives CASSGGLWSNTVAFF.

This chain joins TRBV28 and TRBJ1-2, with 7 bases identical to TRBD1. CDR3 length: 14 residues. The germline CDR1 and CDR2 sequences are MDHEN and SYDVKM. With 2 bases clipped from V and 4 bases from J, the junction kept 4 bases outside the gene matches. The chain's CDR3 is CASSLTAGGYGYTF. The CDR3 DNA reads as TGTGCCAGCAGTTTAACTGCAGGGGGCTATGGCTACACCTTC.

J is TRBJ2-5 and V is TRBV7-9; 7 positions agree with TRBD2. CDR1 is SEHNR, CDR2 FQNEAQ, per germline (reference sequence). Trimming removed 5 bases from V and 2 bases from J; junction bases left unmatched: 5. This CDR3 region has 14 residues. CDR3 region: CASSPKGLQETQYF. CDR3 sequence (DNA): TGTGCCAGCAGCCCCAAGGGACTACAAGAGACCCAGTACTTC.

The chain recombines TRBV2 with TRBJ2-2, with a possible D match to TRBD1 (6 bases). The germline gives CDR1 SNHLY, CDR2 FYNNEI. The CDR3 loop spans 15 amino acids. V was pared by 7 bases and J by 2 bases, with 14 bases between. For the CDR3, the DNA is TGTGCCAGCACCCCACGGACAGCAAACACCGGGGAGCTGTTTTTT. Translating it yields CASTPRTANTGELFF.

This clone was recorded once. V gene TRBV7-8 combines with J gene TRBJ2-2, with D maybe TRBD1 (5 bases). Per germline, CDR1 SGHVS and CDR2 FQNEAQ. This CDR3 region has 16 residues. Deletions cut 2 bases from V and 1 base from J, with 11 bases between. The CDR3 is CASSLIREVNTGELFF. DNA of the CDR3: TGTGCCAGCAGCTTAATCAGGGAAGTGAACACCGGGGAGCTGTTTTTT.

The rearrangement uses TRBV5-5 and TRBJ1-2, with 12 positions matching TRBD1. Per the germline V gene, CDR1 is SGHKS and CDR2 is YYEKEE (reference sequence). The CDR3 runs to 15 residues. V trimming: 4 bases; J trimming: 7 bases; junction bases outside the gene matches: 8. The CDR3 DNA reads TGTGCCAGCAGCACTGCCGGGACAGGGGGCGGTGGCTACACCTTC. This codes for CASSTAGTGGGGYTF.

The chain carries TRBV27 and TRBJ2-7, with 8 bases that match TRBD1. In germline, CDR1 is MNHEY, CDR2 SMNVEV (reference sequence). The CDR3 sequence is 13 residues long. Trimming cost V 5 bases and J 4 bases; bases outside gene matches: 4. The CDR3 DNA is TGTGCCAGCAGTCGACAGGGGCTATACGAGCAGTACTTC. Translating it yields CASSRQGLYEQYF.

V usage is TRBV11-1 and J usage is TRBJ1-2, with 11 bases fitting TRBD1. The CDR3 has 15 residues. Germline V gives CDR1 SGHAT, CDR2 FQDESV (reference sequence). The V segment lost 4 bases and the J segment 4 bases; nucleotides outside the gene matches: 5. The DNA of the CDR3 is TGTGCCAGCAGCTACACCGGGACAGGGGGCTATGGCTACACCTTC. Translating it yields CASSYTGTGGYGYTF.

This chain connects TRBV6-5 to TRBJ2-1, with 8 bases aligning to TRBD2. The V gene's germline CDR1 is MNHEY and CDR2 SVGAGI. There are 15 residues in the CDR3. V shed 3 bases, J shed 9 bases, and the junction held 10 bases outside the gene matches. CDR3 in DNA: TGTGCCAGCAGTTATGGATTAGCGGGACCAACTGAGCAGTTCTTC. It codes for CASSYGLAGPTEQFF.

This clone was detected a few times. The chain uses TRBV4-1 and TRBJ2-7; 8 nucleotides match TRBD1. Germline V CDR1 and CDR2: MGHRA, YSYEKL. Trimming removed 3 bases from V and 5 bases from J; junction bases left unmatched: 9. The CDR3 sequence is 15 residues long. This CDR3 reads CASSHLTDRGNEQYF. The CDR3 DNA follows: TGCGCCAGCAGCCATTTGACAGACAGGGGAAACGAGCAGTACTTC.

The rearrangement links TRBV19 to TRBJ1-5; D remains unclear. The CDR3 sequence is 14 residues long. V lost 4 bases and J lost 4, with 11 bases in between. Germline-derived CDR1 and CDR2 are LNHDA and SQIVND (reference sequence). CDR3 in DNA: TGTGCCAGTAGTACCCGAGCCCGAAATCAGCCCCAGCATTTT. Protein sequence: CASSTRARNQPQHF.

V and J are TRBV30 and TRBJ2-7; D is uncertain. CDR1 is GTSNPN, CDR2 SVGIG, per germline (reference sequence). The CDR3 is made up of 16 amino acids. The V and J ends lost 3 bases and 5 bases respectively, with 23 bases between them. CDR3 coding DNA: TGTGCCTGGAGCCCGCCGCTTCGCCCCGCGGTGCACGAGCAGTACTTC. Protein sequence: CAWSPPLRPAVHEQYF.

To note about this clone: At one end the junction does not follow the germline gene, possibly because of a read error. The V gene is TRBV7-7, the J gene TRBJ2-5, with D possibly TRBD2 on 5 matching bases. Germline CDR1 is SSHAT and CDR2 is FNYEAQ (reference sequence). This CDR3 comprises 15 residues. The CDR3 DNA sequence: TGTGCTAGCAGCTTAGCGCAGGAGCGGATGCAGACCCAGTACTTC. It is translated as CASSLAQERMQTQYF.

J is TRBJ1-3 and V is TRBV5-4; D possibly corresponds to TRBD1 (6 bases). Trimming took 3 bases from V and 10 from J, leaving 17 bases between them. The CDR3 covers 14 residues. From germline, CDR1 is SGHNT and CDR2 YYREEE (reference sequence). CDR3 DNA: TGTGCCAGCAGCTCTCCGACAGGACGAGGGACCATATATTTT. Amino acids: CASSSPTGRGTIYF.